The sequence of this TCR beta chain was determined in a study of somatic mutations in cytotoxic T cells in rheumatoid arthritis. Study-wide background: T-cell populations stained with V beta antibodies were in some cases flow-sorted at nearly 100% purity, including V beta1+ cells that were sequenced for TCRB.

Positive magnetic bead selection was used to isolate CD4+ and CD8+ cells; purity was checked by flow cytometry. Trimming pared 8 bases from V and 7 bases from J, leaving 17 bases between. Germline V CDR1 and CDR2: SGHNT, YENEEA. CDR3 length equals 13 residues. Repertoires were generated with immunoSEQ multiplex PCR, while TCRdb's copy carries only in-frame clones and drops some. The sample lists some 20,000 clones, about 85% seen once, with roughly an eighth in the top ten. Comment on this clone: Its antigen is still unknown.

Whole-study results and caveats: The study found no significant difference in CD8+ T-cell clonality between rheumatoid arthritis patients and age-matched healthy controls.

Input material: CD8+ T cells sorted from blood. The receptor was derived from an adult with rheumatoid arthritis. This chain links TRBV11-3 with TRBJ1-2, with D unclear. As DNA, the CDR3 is TGTGCCAGCCGCCCCGCTACGGGGTTTGGCTACACCTTC. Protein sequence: CASRPATGFGYTF. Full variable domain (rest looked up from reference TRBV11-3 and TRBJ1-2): EAGVVQSPRYKIIEKKQPVAFWCNPISGHNTLYWYLQNLGQGPELLIRYENEEAVDDSQLPKDRFSAERLKGVDSTLKIQPAELGDSAVYLCASRPATGFGYTFGSGTRLTVV.